The 9 T cell receptor beta chains reported below all come from one sample, sequenced in a study of T-cell reconstitution after alpha-beta-depleted transplantation in children. Library preparation (for TCRbeta) was performed with unique molecular identifiers. Each CDR3 protein gets one entry after TCRdb re-called the PCR reads with MiXCR. The sample records about 72,000 distinct CDR3 sequences, 7.3% being singletons. The sample was PBMCs from the stem cell graft donor, taken from the stem cell graft. These receptors all stem from a human donor who donated a stem cell graft to a child with acute lymphoblastic leukemia.

This clonotype was recorded many times. The rearrangement links TRBV4-2 to TRBJ1-1, with D possibly being TRBD1 (5 bases). This CDR3 is built from 15 residues. The V gene lost 0 bases and the J gene lost 1 base, with 9 bases spanning the gap. Germline-derived CDR1 and CDR2 are LGHNA and YNFKEQ. CDR3 DNA: TGTGCCAGCAGCCAAGACGGGGCTGGGAACACTGAAGCTTTCTTT. It translates to CASSQDGAGNTEAFF.

This clonotype was counted only a few times. The V call is TRBV4-2, the J call TRBJ2-2; tentatively, D is TRBD1 (5 bases). Germline CDR1 is LGHNA and CDR2 is YNFKEQ. V lost 9 bases and J 4 bases, leaving 12 bases between the germline ends. This CDR3 spans 13 amino acids. The DNA of the CDR3 is TGTGCCAGTTCTTCAGGGTTCACCGGGGAGCTGTTTTTT. Its protein product is CASSSGFTGELFF.

This clonotype showed up just once. The rearrangement uses TRBV4-2 and TRBJ2-1, with a weak D call TRBD2 (6 bases). This CDR3 region has 14 residues. Germline V gives CDR1 LGHNA, CDR2 YNFKEQ. Deletions cut 8 bases from V and 4 bases from J, with 15 bases between. DNA of the CDR3: TGTGCCAGCGGCCCCGGGAGCGTGTACAATGAGCAGTTCTTC. It specifies CASGPGSVYNEQFF.

This clonotype came up a few times. The chain carries TRBV29-1 and TRBJ1-1; D is uncertain. CDR3 size: 13 residues. CDR1 is SQVTM and CDR2 is ANQGSEA in the germline V gene. V was cut by 1 base and J by 0 bases, with 6 bases left in between. The CDR3 protein is CSVEARLNTEAFF. CDR3 bases: TGCAGCGTTGAAGCGCGATTGAACACTGAAGCTTTCTTT.

In this sample, this clonotype turned up many times. V usage is TRBV3-1 and J usage is TRBJ2-7; D perhaps matches TRBD1 (5 bases). The CDR3 has 12 residues. Trimming cost V 5 bases and J 0 bases, with 5 bases left between them. Germline CDR1 LGHDT, CDR2 YNNKEL (reference sequence). The CDR3 is CASSDSSYEQYF. The CDR3, as DNA: TGTGCCAGCAGCGACAGCTCCTACGAGCAGTACTTC.

This clonotype was recorded a few times. The rearrangement links TRBV6-2 or TRBV6-3 to TRBJ1-2; D is unclear. CDR1 and CDR2 from the germline V gene are MNHEY and SVGEGT. The CDR3 is made up of 13 amino acids. Trimming removed 2 bases from V and 4 bases from J, with 8 bases in between. CDR3: CASSYESGYGYTF. CDR3 sequence (DNA): TGTGCCAGCAGTTACGAGAGTGGCTATGGCTACACCTTC.

At least ten counts were recorded for this clonotype. The V and J genes are TRBV5-5 and TRBJ2-3; D is perhaps TRBD1 or TRBD2 (7 bases each). This CDR3 is built from 16 residues. V lost 3 bases and J lost 3, with 17 bases in between. Germline CDR1 SGHKS, CDR2 YYEKEE (reference sequence). CDR3 bases: TGTGCCAGCAGCTCGTCGACAGGGAGGGGGACAGATACGCAGTATTTT. It is translated as CASSSSTGRGTDTQYF.

V gene TRBV4-2 combines with J gene TRBJ2-3; D is possibly TRBD2 (5 bases). The V and J ends lost 1 base and 4 bases respectively, with 6 bases between them. CDR1 and CDR2 (germline): LGHNA, YNFKEQ. The CDR3 extends over 13 amino acids. The CDR3 DNA is TGTGCCAGCAGCCAAGGGAGGCCAGATACGCAGTATTTT. Translating it yields CASSQGRPDTQYF.

J is TRBJ1-2 and V is TRBV12-3 or TRBV12-4; D is possibly TRBD1 (6 bases). V was shortened by 11 bases and J by 4 bases, with 32 bases between the two germline ends. There are 18 residues in the CDR3. CDR3 loop: CAFSPERGTPSWVYGYTF. The CDR3 DNA follows: TGTGCCTTCAGCCCAGAGAGGGGGACCCCGTCCTGGGTCTATGGCTACACCTTC.